This entry features one TCR beta chain sequence. The antigen remains unidentified. Only in-frame clones appear in the TCRdb table, and some are missing; sequencing was by immunoSEQ multiplex PCR. The table lists about 240,000 clones, around nine tenths of them singletons. Germline assignment: CDR1 MDHEN and CDR2 SYDVKM. The CDR3 extends over 16 amino acids. Trimming cost V 7 bases and J 0 bases, with 19 bases left between them. The sample is drawn from a study of cytomegalovirus exposure and HLA in healthy donors. Study results and limitations: Reportedly, cytomegalovirus status was diagnosed with high sensitivity and specificity.

This sequence originates from a man in his late teens or twenties in good health and CMV-seronegative. This chain joins TRBV28 and TRBJ2-7; a possible D gene is TRBD1 (5 bases). The sample was PBMCs. DNA for the CDR3: TGTGCCAGCAATCATAATAACAGGCGATTCTCCTACGAGCAGTACTTC. Its translation: CASNHNNRRFSYEQYF.